This TCR beta chain was identified in a study of OX40 agonist ivuxolimab in advanced cancers. The investigators sampled blood at baseline, at cycle 4 day 1, and at cycle 7 day 1. Study-wide results and limits: Fewer expanded clones were found on average in CD4+ than in CD8+ T cells.

CDR3 length: 14 amino acids. After removal of 3 bases from V and 4 bases from J, the junction contained 4 bases not matched to a gene. Germline V gene sequence: CDR1 MNHEY, CDR2 SVGAGI. The protocol was immunoSEQ multiplex PCR, while the TCRdb copy is restricted to in-frame clones and leaves out a portion. The sample yields 44,000 or so clones, approximately 90% seen once. A remark on this clone: What it binds is unknown.

The TCR was taken from an adult with an advanced solid tumor such as melanoma, head and neck, liver or kidney cancer. Sequenced material: CD4+ or CD8+ T cells sorted from blood, taken in a trial of the OX40 agonist ivuxolimab. The chain uses TRBV6-5 and TRBJ2-7, with 9 bases matching TRBD1. Written as DNA, the CDR3 is TGTGCCAGCAGTTATGTCGGGACAGGGTACGAGCAGTACTTC. As protein: CASSYVGTGYEQYF.